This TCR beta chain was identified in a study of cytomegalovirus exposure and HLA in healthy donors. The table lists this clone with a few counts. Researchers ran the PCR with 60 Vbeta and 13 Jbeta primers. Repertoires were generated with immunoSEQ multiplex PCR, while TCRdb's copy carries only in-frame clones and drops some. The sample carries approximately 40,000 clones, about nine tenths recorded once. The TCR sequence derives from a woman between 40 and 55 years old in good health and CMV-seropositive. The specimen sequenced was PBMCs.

CDR3 in amino acids: CASSGQGRETQYF. The CDR3 nucleotides are TGTGCCAGCAGCGGACAGGGTAGAGAGACCCAGTACTTC. The chain is built from TRBV7-2 and TRBJ2-5; TRBD1 agrees at 8 bases. CDR1 and CDR2 from the germline V gene are SGHTA and FQGNSA. V lost 5 bases to trimming and J lost 4 bases; unmatched junction nucleotides: 3. The CDR3 length is 13 residues.